The rows below give T cell receptor beta chains drawn from one sample of a study of T cell changes during pregnancy in multiple sclerosis. Some clones are missing from TCRdb's copy, which holds only in-frame ones; the method was immunoSEQ multiplex PCR. Of over 50,000 clones listed, 85% to 95% are singletons. Specimen: peripheral blood, collected in the second trimester of pregnancy. The origin of the receptors is a female donor with multiple sclerosis, enrolled in a pregnancy study. Each CDR3 is given without its conserved first and last residue. A D gene is named only where the DNA matches it firmly.

d_call j_call v_call cdr3_aa
. TRBJ2-3 TRBV27 ASSPLVNTDTQY
TRBD2 TRBJ2-3 TRBV28 ASSLAAGGADTQY
TRBD1 TRBJ1-4 TRBV2 ASSEAGGFGEKLF
. TRBJ2-7 TRBV4-1 ASSQEDTYEQY
TRBD2 TRBJ2-1 TRBV2 ASSEIALAGGSYNEQF
. TRBJ2-2 TRBV30 AWNHMSGELF
. TRBJ2-5 TRBV28 ASSLSSGDSETQY
TRBD2 TRBJ2-7 TRBV5-6 ASSLGWTSVYEQY
. TRBJ2-1 TRBV18 ASSPSGGGMYNEQF
. TRBJ2-7 TRBV5-8 ASSSSRPYEQY